A single sample is the source of the 21 T cell receptor beta chains below, sequenced in a study of cytomegalovirus exposure and HLA in healthy donors. In the PCR, 60 Vbeta and 13 Jbeta primers were used. The assay was immunoSEQ multiplex PCR, and TCRdb's table has in-frame clones only and misses some. The sample lists tens of thousands of clones, just under 80% occurring once. Sequencing was performed on PBMCs. The receptors were gathered from a woman aged 40 to 50 in good health and CMV-seropositive.

CDR3 in amino acids: CASSQGKRARGYGYTF. The CDR3, as DNA: TGTGCCAGCAGCCAGGGCAAGAGAGCAAGGGGTTATGGCTACACCTTC. The chain has TRBV4-2 and TRBJ1-2; a possible D gene is TRBD1 (5 bases). Per germline, CDR1 LGHNA and CDR2 YNFKEQ. Trimming pared 3 bases from V and 5 bases from J, leaving 19 bases between. This CDR3 has 16 amino acids.

Worth noting for this clone: Mismatch with germline at one junction end may stem from a read error. Other DNA sequences in this sample translate to the same CDR3. The genes are TRBV11-2 and TRBJ1-6; a weak D match, TRBD1 (5 bases). CDR3 length: 14 amino acids. The germline CDR1 and CDR2 sequences are SGHAT and FQNNGV. The CDR3 DNA sequence: TGTGCCAGCAGCTTACTACAGGATAATTCACCCCTCCACTTC. Its protein is CASSLLQDNSPLHF. Combining the CDR3 with reference TRBV11-2 and TRBJ1-6 gives the whole variable domain EAGVAQSPRYKIIEKRQSVAFWCNPISGHATLYWYQQILGQGPKLLIQFQNNGVVDDSQLPKDRFSAERLKGVDSTLKIQPAKLEDSAVYLCASSLLQDNSPLHFGNGTRLTVT.

The V and J genes are TRBV6-1 and TRBJ2-3; D is uncertain. Per the germline V gene, CDR1 is MNHNS and CDR2 is SASEGT. V gave up 2 bases and J gave up 0 bases, with 9 bases separating them. CDR3 length: 15 residues. The CDR3 is CASSEPVWSTDTQYF. CDR3 nucleotides: TGTGCCAGCAGTGAACCGGTGTGGAGCACAGATACGCAGTATTTT.

This clone has only a few counts. Other DNA sequences of this sample code for an identical CDR3. V usage is TRBV7-2 and J usage is TRBJ1-2; D gene ambiguous. Per germline, CDR1 SGHTA and CDR2 FQGNSA. CDR3 length equals 14 residues. V was pared by 1 base and J by 1 base, with 7 bases between. The CDR3 nucleotides read TGTGCCAGCAGCTTAGACGGTTTTAACTATGGCTACACCTTC. Its translation is CASSLDGFNYGYTF.

V is TRBV5-4 and J is TRBJ2-7; no clear D gene. Germline V CDR1 and CDR2: SGHNT, YYREEE (reference sequence). This CDR3 has 14 residues. The ends were cut back, 4 bases at V and 2 bases at J, with 13 bases in the middle. CDR3 amino acids: CASSLSTRTYEQYF. CDR3 bases: TGTGCCAGCAGCCTCTCGACGAGGACCTACGAGCAGTACTTC. The variable domain in full, with the rest retrieved from reference TRBV5-4 and TRBJ2-7, is ETGVTQSPTHLIKTRGQQVTLRCSSQSGHNTVSWYQQALGQGPQFIFQYYREEENGRGNFPPRFSGLQFPNYSSELNVNALELDDSALYLCASSLSTRTYEQYFGPGTRLTVT.

The V call is TRBV6-5, the J call TRBJ1-2; 7 positions match TRBD1. V was clipped by 4 bases and J by 10 bases; unmatched bases: 9. This CDR3 is 13 amino acids long. CDR1 and CDR2 (germline): MNHEY, SVGAGI. As DNA, the CDR3 is TGTGCCAGCAGTTCCCGGGACAGTGAAGTCTACACCTTC. Protein: CASSSRDSEVYTF.

The V and J genes are TRBV6-5 and TRBJ1-2, with 7 positions matching TRBD1. V lost 7 bases to trimming and J lost 5 bases; unmatched junction nucleotides: 7. The germline gives CDR1 MNHEY, CDR2 SVGAGI. The CDR3 is made up of 13 amino acids. The CDR3, as DNA: TGTGCCAGCACCCGAGACAGGGAGTATGGCTACACCTTC. Residues: CASTRDREYGYTF.

J is TRBJ2-7 and V is TRBV30; D is possibly TRBD1 (5 bases). Trimming removed 4 bases from V and 6 bases from J, with 13 bases in between. Germline-derived CDR1 and CDR2 are GTSNPN and SVGIG (reference sequence). The CDR3 loop spans 12 amino acids. The CDR3 reads CAWTLGVSEQYF. The DNA of the CDR3 is TGTGCCTGGACCCTAGGGGTCTCCGAGCAGTACTTC.

The V gene is TRBV5-1, the J gene TRBJ1-1; 12 nucleotides agree with TRBD1. The CDR3 totals 17 residues. In germline, CDR1 is SGHRS, CDR2 YFSETQ. Trimming cost V 4 bases and J 3 bases; bases outside gene matches: 10. CDR3 sequence: CASSAPGTGGKDTEAFF. Here the CDR3 DNA reads TGCGCCAGCAGCGCACCCGGGACAGGGGGCAAGGACACTGAAGCTTTCTTT.

The V and J genes are TRBV5-1 and TRBJ2-1; 7 bases line up with TRBD1. The CDR3 extends over 14 amino acids. Per the germline V gene, CDR1 is SGHRS and CDR2 is YFSETQ. V gave up 0 bases and J gave up 5 bases; unmatched junction bases: 2. The CDR3 is CASSLVTGNNEQFF. The CDR3, as DNA: TGCGCCAGCAGCTTGGTGACAGGGAACAATGAGCAGTTCTTC.

The genes are TRBV7-2 and TRBJ1-2; D ambiguous. The CDR3 totals 12 residues. V lost 5 bases and J 5 bases, leaving 9 bases between the germline ends. Looked up from germline, CDR1 is SGHTA and CDR2 is FQGNSA. Here the CDR3 DNA reads TGTGCCAGCAGCCCCCGGGATTATGGCTACACCTTC. This gives the protein CASSPRDYGYTF.

The V and J genes are TRBV11-3 and TRBJ1-2; the D gene is possibly TRBD1 (5 bases). The CDR3 consists of 14 residues. Germline values: CDR1 SGHNT, CDR2 YENEEA. Trimming pared 5 bases from V and 4 bases from J, leaving 14 bases between. The CDR3, as DNA: TGTGCCAGCAGCCCACGTGTAGGGGCCTATGGCTACACCTTC. Its translation is CASSPRVGAYGYTF.

The rearrangement links TRBV6-1 to TRBJ2-2, with D maybe TRBD2 (5 bases). V was pared by 6 bases and J by 6 bases, with 14 bases between. CDR1 is MNHNS and CDR2 is SASEGT in the germline V gene. The CDR3 extends over 14 amino acids. The CDR3 here is CASSRTDWAGELFF. The CDR3 bases are TGTGCCAGCAGCCGCACGGACTGGGCCGGGGAGCTGTTTTTT.

This clone was seen just once. The rearrangement links TRBV5-5 to TRBJ2-7, with TRBD2 identical over 7 bases. The CDR3 runs to 15 residues. In germline, CDR1 is SGHKS, CDR2 YYEKEE (reference sequence). The ends lost 2 bases at V and 2 bases at J; junction bases unmatched: 7. The CDR3 DNA is TGTGCCAGCAGCTTCTCTAGCGGTTCTCCCTACGAGCAGTACTTC. Protein: CASSFSSGSPYEQYF. Full variable domain (remainder filled in from reference TRBV5-5 and TRBJ2-7): DAGVTQSPTHLIKTRGQQVTLRCSPISGHKSVSWYQQVLGQGPQFIFQYYEKEERGRGNFPDRFSARQFPNYSSELNVNALLLGDSALYLCASSFSSGSPYEQYFGPGTRLTVT.

This clone was recorded once. The CDR3 loop is CASSLYLNYGYTF. The DNA of the CDR3 is TGTGCCAGCAGTTTATATTTGAACTATGGCTACACCTTC. The V and J genes are TRBV6-5 and TRBJ1-2; no reliable D call. From germline, CDR1 is MNHEY and CDR2 SVGAGI. With 4 bases removed from V and 2 bases from J, the gap between germline ends came to 8 bases. CDR3 length: 13 residues.

The sample holds a few counts of this clone. This rearrangement joins TRBV7-9 to TRBJ2-7; possible D gene TRBD2, 6 bases. Germline CDR1 reads SEHNR; CDR2 reads FQNEAQ (reference sequence). V lost 4 bases to trimming and J lost 7 bases, with 11 bases between them. CDR3 length: 12 amino acids. The DNA of the CDR3 is TGTGCCAGCAGCTGGAGGGCACTAGAGCAGTACTTC. The encoded protein is CASSWRALEQYF.

This rearrangement joins TRBV4-1 to TRBJ1-2; D is uncertain. The length of the CDR3 is 15 residues. Per the germline V gene, CDR1 is MGHRA and CDR2 is YSYEKL. The V end lost 4 bases, the J end lost 2 bases, and 14 bases lay between the germline ends. In DNA form, the CDR3 reads TGCGCCAGCAGCCCCCCGCCAGGCCCAAACTATGGCTACACCTTC. Protein product: CASSPPPGPNYGYTF.

The chain recombines TRBV11-2 with TRBJ2-5, with no clear D. The CDR3 consists of 12 residues. Germline V gene lookup returns CDR1 SGHAT and CDR2 FQNNGV. The V end was cut by 3 bases, the J end by 5 bases, with 7 bases between. CDR3 amino acids: CASSLRSETQYF. The CDR3, as DNA: TGTGCCAGCAGCTTGAGGTCCGAGACCCAGTACTTC.

This clone turned up a few times. The rearrangement links TRBV28 to TRBJ2-7; possibly TRBD2 for D (5 bases). The CDR3 totals 13 residues. Looked up from germline, CDR1 is MDHEN and CDR2 is SYDVKM. V was clipped by 4 bases and J by 5 bases, with 12 bases between them. The CDR3 nucleotides are TGTGCCAGCAGTTCGGGGTATGTCGACGAGCAGTACTTC. The encoded protein is CASSSGYVDEQYF.

The chain has TRBV7-3 and TRBJ2-2; no clear D. V dropped 4 bases and J dropped 0 bases, with 9 bases sitting between them. CDR1 is SGHTA and CDR2 is FQGTGA in the germline V gene. The CDR3 is 15 residues long. The chain's CDR3 is CASSSGSSNTGELFF. The CDR3 DNA sequence: TGTGCCAGCAGCTCAGGTTCTTCGAACACCGGGGAGCTGTTTTTT.

The rearrangement uses TRBV6-5 and TRBJ2-3, with a weak D call TRBD1 (5 bases). The germline V gene has CDR1 MNHEY and CDR2 SVGAGI. The CDR3 extends over 15 amino acids. V lost 6 bases to trimming and J lost 2 bases, with 15 bases between them. CDR3 residues: CASRPNGQPTDTQYF. CDR3 DNA: TGTGCCAGCAGGCCCAACGGACAACCCACAGATACGCAGTATTTT.